The 5 T cell receptor beta chains given below trace back to one sample, sequenced in a study of shared clonotypes between healthy human individuals. Clones were read by immunoSEQ multiplex PCR, and TCRdb kept only the in-frame ones, dropping some. The table includes 330,000 or so clones, about 73% detected once. What was sequenced was memory CD4+ T cells sorted from blood. Subset here: CD45RA-negative fraction. The receptors were gathered from a man aged 30-40 years in good health.

This CDR3 is CASSLIVGPSQGWETQYF. In nucleotides, the CDR3 is TGTGCCAGCAGCTTAATAGTTGGCCCAAGTCAGGGATGGGAGACCCAGTACTTC. This chain links TRBV7-9 with TRBJ2-5; D is perhaps TRBD1 (5 bases). The germline CDR1 and CDR2 sequences are SEHNR and FQNEAQ (reference sequence). This CDR3 region has 18 residues. Trimming took 2 bases from V and 5 from J, leaving 24 bases between them. Together with reference TRBV7-9 and TRBJ2-5, the CDR3 gives the full variable domain: DTGVSQNPRHKITKRGQNVTFRCDPISEHNRLYWYRQTLGQGPEFLTYFQNEAQLEKSRLLSDRFSAERPKGSFSTLEIQRTEQGDSAMYLCASSLIVGPSQGWETQYFGPGTRLLVL.

In this sample, this clone turned up once. The chain joins TRBV7-6 to TRBJ1-2; 7 positions match TRBD1. Germline V gives CDR1 SGHVS, CDR2 FNYEAQ. The CDR3 is made up of 16 amino acids. V shed 5 bases and J 1 base; nucleotides not matched to a gene: 10. CDR3 DNA sequence: TGTGCCAGCAGCCAACCCGAGACAGGGATTAACTATGGCTACACCTTC. Residues: CASSQPETGINYGYTF.

J is TRBJ2-3 and V is TRBV5-1; 7 bases line up with TRBD1. J gave up 2 bases and V 0 bases, and 3 bases lay outside the gene matches. Germline CDR1 is SGHRS and CDR2 is YFSETQ. The CDR3 runs 15 residues. CDR3 sequence: CASSLEDRYTDTQYF. CDR3 nucleotide sequence: TGCGCCAGCAGCTTGGAGGACAGGTACACAGATACGCAGTATTTT.

The rearrangement joins TRBV7-9 to TRBJ1-5; perhaps TRBD1 as D (5 bases). V shed 1 base and J shed 0 bases, with 7 bases lying between them. The CDR3 spans 15 residues. Germline loops: CDR1 SEHNR, CDR2 FQNEAQ (reference sequence). The CDR3 nucleotides are TGTGCCAGCAGCTTAGAACAGGATAGCAATCAGCCCCAGCATTTT. Translation: CASSLEQDSNQPQHF.

The rearrangement uses TRBV5-8 and TRBJ2-1, with TRBD2 matching over 9 bases. This CDR3 has 15 residues. The ends lost 0 bases at V and 7 bases at J; junction bases unmatched: 5. Germline V lookup: CDR1 SGHTS, CDR2 YDEGEE. CDR3 region: CASSLGLAEANEQFF. The CDR3 region has the DNA TGTGCCAGCAGCTTGGGACTAGCGGAGGCGAATGAGCAGTTCTTC.